A selection of T cell receptor beta chains follows, all from one sample in a study of blood T cell repertoires in COVID-19. The table came from immunoSEQ multiplex PCR; TCRdb's copy has only in-frame clones and leaves some out. The sample has approximately 250,000 clones, around 90% seen once. The sample was PBMCs or T cells enriched from blood (not recorded which). These receptor sequences come from a woman in her 30s who had recovered from COVID-19. CDR3s include the opening cysteine and the closing phenylalanine or tryptophan. D genes are given only for firm matches. Rows may omit the clone size; those that give it use once, few, many or a size class.

CASSLGLVGLAGFYSYNEQFF TGTGCCAGCAGCTTAGGACTGGTTGGACTAGCGGGCTTTTACTCCTACAATGAGCAGTTCTTC TRBJ2-1 TRBV7-8 TRBD2 NA
CASSLSGGAFHTGELFF TGTGCCAGCAGCCTTAGCGGGGGGGCTTTTCACACCGGGGAGCTGTTTTTT TRBJ2-2 TRBV14 TRBD2 few
CASSPSGSGNTIYF TGTGCCAGCTCACCATCAGGGTCTGGAAACACCATATATTTT TRBJ1-3 TRBV18 NA NA
CALLRGRQQFF TGTGCCCTCCTGAGGGGGCGACAGCAGTTCTTC TRBJ2-1 TRBV2 TRBD1 once
CASSEGHGNTIYF TGTGCCAGCAGCGAGGGACACGGAAACACCATATATTTT TRBJ1-3 TRBV3-1/TRBV3-2 NA NA
CASSAETGNTEAFF TGTGCCAGCAGCGCAGAGACAGGGAACACTGAAGCTTTCTTT TRBJ1-1 TRBV9 NA NA
CASSLGFTGGTYEQYF TGCGCCAGCAGCTTGGGTTTCACAGGGGGGACCTACGAGCAGTACTTC TRBJ2-7 TRBV5-1 TRBD1 NA
CASTQPAGGGELFF TGTGCCAGCACCCAACCGGCGGGGGGCGGGGAGCTGTTTTTT TRBJ2-2 TRBV6-5 TRBD2 NA
CASRQGKWDNSPLHF TGTGCCAGTAGACAGGGGAAGTGGGATAATTCACCCCTCCACTTT TRBJ1-6 TRBV19 TRBD1 once
CASSLRELGYLNGNTIYF TGTGCCAGCAGCCTCCGGGAGCTTGGGTATTTGAATGGAAACACCATATATTTT TRBJ1-3 TRBV7-2 NA NA
CASSLSGELPSYNEQFF TGTGCCAGCAGTTTATCTGGGGAGCTACCCTCCTACAATGAGCAGTTCTTC TRBJ2-1 TRBV27 NA NA
CASRSRDSEAFF TGTGCCAGTAGGAGCAGAGACAGTGAAGCTTTCTTT TRBJ1-1 TRBV19 NA NA
CASRGDRAAYGGEQYF TGTGCCAGCAGGGGGGACAGGGCCGCCTATGGGGGCGAGCAGTACTTC TRBJ2-7 TRBV2 TRBD1 NA
CASSSPLGGADTQYF TGTGCCAGCAGCTCCCCGCTTGGCGGGGCAGATACGCAGTATTTT TRBJ2-3 TRBV5-6 NA NA
CASSIWANEQFF TGTGCCAGTAGTATATGGGCGAATGAGCAGTTCTTC TRBJ2-1 TRBV19 NA NA
CASRDLAGSPLHF TGTGCCAGCAGGGACCTAGCCGGTTCACCCCTCCACTTT TRBJ1-6 TRBV2 NA NA
CASSVEASGGAGEQFF TGTGCCAGCAGTGTCGAAGCTAGCGGGGGGGCCGGTGAGCAGTTCTTC TRBJ2-1 TRBV2 TRBD2 NA
CASSILSRGYNEQFF TGTGCCAGTAGTATATTAAGTAGGGGCTACAATGAGCAGTTCTTC TRBJ2-1 TRBV19 NA NA
CASSEQGRRTAGNTIYF TGTGCCAGCAGTGAGCAGGGAAGGCGGACAGCTGGAAACACCATATATTTT TRBJ1-3 TRBV2 NA NA
CASSVSRTGQETQYF TGTGCCAGCAGCGTTTCCCGGACAGGCCAAGAGACCCAGTACTTC TRBJ2-5 TRBV9 TRBD1 NA
CSVRHQILQKLFF TGCAGCGTACGACACCAAATATTACAAAAACTGTTTTTT TRBJ1-4 TRBV29-1 NA once
CASSEWALRQPQHF TGTGCCAGCAGTGAATGGGCCCTCCGGCAGCCCCAGCATTTT TRBJ1-5 TRBV6-1 NA NA
CASSLGAVGGRAWEQFF TGCGCCAGCAGCCTCGGGGCGGTGGGCGGGAGGGCCTGGGAGCAGTTCTTC TRBJ2-1 TRBV5-1 TRBD2 NA
CASSSRTGWNSPLHF TGTGCCAGCAGTTCAAGGACAGGTTGGAATTCACCCCTCCACTTT TRBJ1-6 TRBV28 TRBD1 NA
CASSQYRVGALTDTQYF TGTGCCAGCAGCCAATATCGGGTTGGGGCCCTCACAGATACGCAGTATTTT TRBJ2-3 TRBV3-1/TRBV3-2 NA NA
CASSLGGGQSEKLFF TGTGCCAGCAGCTTGGGGGGGGGTCAGAGTGAAAAACTGTTTTTT TRBJ1-4 TRBV5-4 NA NA
CASIAGLASNEQFF TGTGCCAGCATCGCCGGGCTAGCCAGCAATGAGCAGTTCTTC TRBJ2-1 TRBV27 NA NA
CASSFGGRRNEQFF TGTGCCAGCAGCTTCGGAGGGAGACGCAATGAGCAGTTCTTC TRBJ2-1 TRBV13 NA NA
CASSLDNRVQPQHF TGTGCCAGCAGCTTAGACAACAGGGTTCAGCCCCAGCATTTT TRBJ1-5 TRBV7-2 NA NA
CASSLAEGRGQPYEQYF TGCGCCAGCAGCTTGGCCGAGGGCAGGGGGCAACCTTACGAGCAGTACTTC TRBJ2-7 TRBV5-1 TRBD1 NA
CASRPDGTSFSYEQYF TGTGCCAGCAGACCAGACGGGACTAGCTTTTCCTACGAGCAGTACTTC TRBJ2-7 TRBV27 TRBD2 NA
CASSTGSANYGYTF TGTGCCAGCAGTACAGGGTCAGCTAACTATGGCTACACCTTC TRBJ1-2 TRBV3-1/TRBV3-2 NA NA
CASSVGFEQGHSGNTIYF TGTGCCAGCAGCGTAGGATTTGAACAGGGGCACTCTGGAAACACCATATATTTT TRBJ1-3 TRBV9 TRBD1 NA
CASRKRDSSKDTQYF TGTGCCAGCAGAAAACGGGACTCCTCTAAAGATACGCAGTATTTT TRBJ2-3 TRBV7-9 NA NA
CAWSLRLAGQETQYF TGTGCCTGGAGTTTAAGACTAGCGGGGCAAGAGACCCAGTACTTC TRBJ2-5 TRBV30 TRBD2 NA
CASSQSHGSRSEAFF TGCGCCAGCAGCCAAAGCCACGGGAGCCGCTCTGAAGCTTTCTTT TRBJ1-1 TRBV5-1 NA NA
CAWSDKGGARFFSGNTIYF TGTGCCTGGAGTGACAAGGGGGGGGCCAGGTTTTTCTCTGGAAACACCATATATTTT TRBJ1-3 TRBV30 NA NA
CASSRQPGQLEASF TGTGCCAGCAGCCGACAGCCGGGACAGCTTGAAGCTTCCTTT TRBJ1-1 TRBV7-9 TRBD1 NA
CASSIQASQPQHF TGTGCCAGTAGTATCCAGGCCAGCCAGCCCCAGCATTTT TRBJ1-5 TRBV19 NA NA
CASSLKGDLTDTQYF TGTGCCAGCAGCTTAAAGGGAGACCTCACAGATACGCAGTATTTT TRBJ2-3 TRBV7-3 NA NA
CASSKPQGPVTEAFF TGTGCCAGCAGTAAACCACAGGGTCCGGTCACTGAAGCTTTCTTT TRBJ1-1 TRBV9 NA NA
CASRERSGANVLTF TGTGCCAGCAGGGAACGCTCTGGGGCCAACGTCCTGACTTTC TRBJ2-6 TRBV25-1 NA NA
CASSFDRGAFF TGTGCCAGCAGTTTTGACAGGGGCGCTTTCTTT TRBJ1-1 TRBV28 TRBD1 few
CASSWTGGVEETQYF TGTGCCAGCAGCTGGACAGGGGGCGTAGAAGAGACCCAGTACTTC TRBJ2-5 TRBV7-9 TRBD1 once
CASSESRTSGRNEQFF TGTGCCAGCAGTGAAAGTAGGACTAGCGGAAGAAATGAGCAGTTCTTC TRBJ2-1 TRBV2 TRBD2 NA
CASSLEFVPKLGHKQETQYF TGTGCCAGCAGCTTAGAGTTTGTACCGAAGTTGGGGCATAAACAAGAGACCCAGTACTTC TRBJ2-5 TRBV7-8 NA once
CASSSTSGGRTYEQYF TGCGCCAGCAGCTCGACTAGCGGGGGGCGAACTTACGAGCAGTACTTC TRBJ2-7 TRBV5-1 TRBD2 NA
CASKRGTILNYGYTF TGTGCCAGCAAGCGCGGAACCATACTTAACTATGGCTACACCTTC TRBJ1-2 TRBV28 NA once
CASSFRGGMQETQYF TGTGCCAGCAGTTTTCGAGGGGGAATGCAAGAGACCCAGTACTTC TRBJ2-5 TRBV28 NA NA
CASSAAGGQGKNIQYF TGTGCCAGCAGCGCCGCGGGGGGGCAGGGCAAAAACATTCAGTACTTC TRBJ2-4 TRBV7-9 TRBD2 NA
CASSVDGTAKETQYF TGTGCCAGCAGCGTAGATGGGACAGCGAAAGAGACCCAGTACTTC TRBJ2-5 TRBV9 TRBD1 NA
CAWSATGPSNQPQHF TGTGCCTGGTCAGCGACAGGTCCATCCAATCAGCCCCAGCATTTT TRBJ1-5 TRBV30 NA NA
CASSFSGKTLHF TGTGCCAGCAGTTTCTCGGGGAAGACCCTCCACTTT TRBJ1-6 TRBV27 NA NA
CASSVDPGLMVNEQFF TGTGCCAGCAGCGTAGACCCAGGCCTTATGGTCAATGAGCAGTTCTTC TRBJ2-1 TRBV9 NA NA